Presented here are 27 T cell receptor beta chains from one specimen sequenced in a study of OX40 agonist ivuxolimab in advanced cancers. Assay used: immunoSEQ multiplex PCR; TCRdb lists only in-frame clones, some missing. The data contain about 72,000 clones, around 92% of them seen just once; the ten biggest clones take up about 2.3%. The material was CD4+ or CD8+ T cells sorted from blood, obtained in a trial of the OX40 agonist ivuxolimab. The receptors were gathered from an adult with an advanced solid tumor such as melanoma, head and neck, liver or kidney cancer.

J is TRBJ2-7 and V is TRBV19; possible D gene TRBD1, 5 bases. V was trimmed by 5 bases and J by 3 bases, leaving 11 bases between them. Per the germline V gene, CDR1 is LNHDA and CDR2 is SQIVND (reference sequence). The CDR3 covers 13 residues. The CDR3 reads CASSPRTFYEQYF. The CDR3 coding sequence is TGTGCCAGTAGTCCCCGGACATTCTACGAGCAGTACTTC.

This rearrangement joins TRBV5-1 to TRBJ2-3; TRBD2 aligns across 13 bases. The germline gives CDR1 SGHRS, CDR2 YFSETQ. The CDR3 runs to 16 residues. With 4 bases clipped from V and 8 bases from J, the junction kept 10 bases outside the gene matches. The CDR3 DNA reads TGCGCCAGCAGCCGAAATACCGGGACTAGCGGGATTACGCAGTATTTT. Protein sequence: CASSRNTGTSGITQYF.

This sequence joins TRBV28 and TRBJ2-1; either TRBD1 or TRBD2 may fit D (7 bases each). The CDR3 extends over 13 amino acids. The germline gives CDR1 MDHEN, CDR2 SYDVKM. Trimming took off 10 bases at V and 4 bases at J, with 14 bases between the two ends. The CDR3 nucleotides read TGTGCCACCAGGGGGGGGGTTTACAATGAGCAGTTCTTC. This gives the protein CATRGGVYNEQFF.

This clone has only one observation. The chain couples TRBV5-1 to TRBJ2-5; 8 nucleotides align to TRBD2. The CDR3 runs to 14 residues. CDR1 and CDR2 (germline): SGHRS, YFSETQ. The V segment lost 7 bases and the J segment 5 bases; nucleotides outside the gene matches: 10. The CDR3: CASRSLGLEETQYF. The DNA for the CDR3 is TGCGCCAGCCGATCTCTGGGACTAGAGGAGACCCAGTACTTC. The full variable domain, with the rest looked up from reference TRBV5-1 and TRBJ2-5, is KAGVTQTPRYLIKTRGQQVTLSCSPISGHRSVSWYQQTPGQGLQFLFEYFSETQRNKGNFPGRFSGRQFSNSRSEMNVSTLELGDSALYLCASRSLGLEETQYFGPGTRLLVL.

V is TRBV5-1 and J is TRBJ2-7; D is ambiguous. The ends were cut back, 0 bases at V and 0 bases at J, with 13 bases in the middle. CDR1 SGHRS and CDR2 YFSETQ come from the germline V gene. The CDR3 extends over 16 amino acids. The CDR3 loop reads CASSLAGALSSYEQYF. Here the CDR3 DNA reads TGCGCCAGCAGCTTGGCTGGAGCCCTTAGCTCCTACGAGCAGTACTTC.

This chain uses TRBV28 with TRBJ2-1; D assignment may be TRBD1 or TRBD2 (5 bases each). The CDR3 contains 12 residues. V shed 6 bases and J shed 4 bases, with 7 bases lying between them. Per the germline V gene, CDR1 is MDHEN and CDR2 is SYDVKM. The CDR3 here is CASSWGYNEQFF. The CDR3 DNA is TGTGCCAGCAGCTGGGGGTACAATGAGCAGTTCTTC. The full variable domain, in which reference TRBV28 and TRBJ2-1 provide the parts outside the CDR3, is DVKVTQSSRYLVKRTGEKVFLECVQDMDHENMFWYRQDPGLGLRLIYFSYDVKMKEKGDIPEGYSVSREKKERFSLILESASTNQTSMYLCASSWGYNEQFFGPGTRLTVL.

This chain joins TRBV6-5 and TRBJ1-2; 7 bases agree with TRBD1. The germline V gene has CDR1 MNHEY and CDR2 SVGAGI. V was clipped by 3 bases and J by 10 bases; unmatched bases: 14. The CDR3 covers 15 residues. CDR3 protein: CASSYQTGNYGVYTF. In DNA, the CDR3 is TGTGCCAGCAGTTATCAGACAGGGAACTATGGGGTCTACACCTTC.

CDR3: CASSRLGTGKIAEQYF. CDR3 nucleotides: TGTGCCAGTAGTCGCCTGGGGACAGGTAAGATCGCCGAGCAGTACTTC. This chain joins TRBV19 and TRBJ2-7; 8 bases agree with TRBD1. The ends lost 5 bases at V and 6 bases at J; junction bases unmatched: 15. Germline V gene sequence: CDR1 LNHDA, CDR2 SQIVND (reference sequence). The length of the CDR3 is 16 residues.

This clone was counted a single time. The rearrangement uses TRBV14 and TRBJ1-1; D gene uncertain. This CDR3 is built from 15 residues. Trimming removed 4 bases at V and 1 base at J, with 13 bases between. The germline CDR1 and CDR2 sequences are SGHDN and FVKESK. The CDR3 DNA reads as TGTGCCAGCAGCCCCCCTGGCAGACGGAACACTGAAGCTTTCTTT. This gives the protein CASSPPGRRNTEAFF.

In this sample, this clone turned up once. The rearrangement joins TRBV6-5 to TRBJ1-2, with D hard to call. Deletions cut 0 bases from V and 5 bases from J, with 10 bases between. The CDR3 extends over 14 amino acids. CDR1 is MNHEY, CDR2 SVGAGI, per germline. The CDR3 here is CASSYSTGRYGYTF. CDR3 in DNA: TGTGCCAGCAGTTACTCGACCGGAAGGTATGGCTACACCTTC.

This clone has a single count. The chain uses TRBV11-2 and TRBJ1-2; 8 positions agree with TRBD1. The CDR3 is 14 residues long. The junction had 5 bases not matched to a gene; V was cut back by 5 bases and J by 3 bases. Germline CDR1 SGHAT, CDR2 FQNNGV. The CDR3 coding sequence is TGTGCCAGCAGCGTCGACAGGGGCGACTATGGCTACACCTTC. Its protein product is CASSVDRGDYGYTF.

The chain links TRBV4-1 to TRBJ2-1; 15 nucleotides agree with TRBD2. There are 17 residues in the CDR3. Germline lookup yields CDR1 MGHRA and CDR2 YSYEKL. With V trimmed by 6 bases and J by 9 bases, 12 bases remained unmatched. Here the CDR3 reads CASRPYGTSGGTGEQFF. CDR3 DNA: TGCGCCAGCAGGCCTTACGGGACTAGCGGGGGGACTGGTGAGCAGTTCTTC.

The gene calls are TRBV25-1 and TRBJ2-3; D is undetermined. Per the germline V gene, CDR1 is MGHDK and CDR2 is SYGVNS. Trimming removed 4 bases at V and 0 bases at J, with 8 bases between. The length of the CDR3 is 14 residues. This CDR3 is CASSGHTSTDTQYF. CDR3 nucleotide sequence: TGTGCCAGCAGTGGACACACTAGCACAGATACGCAGTATTTT.

Only one count was recorded for this clone. The chain's CDR3 is CASSPRPPRQGLHYGYTF. DNA of the CDR3: TGTGCCAGCAGCCCTAGACCCCCCAGACAGGGCCTACACTATGGCTACACCTTC. The V and J genes are TRBV7-8 and TRBJ1-2; 7 positions match TRBD1. This CDR3 is 18 amino acids long. The germline gives CDR1 SGHVS, CDR2 FQNEAQ. Unmatched junction bases numbered 18, after V lost 5 bases and J lost 3 bases.

This clone was observed a single time. The genes are TRBV27 and TRBJ1-2, with D tentatively TRBD1 (5 bases). V lost 1 base and J lost 2, with 20 bases in between. Germline loops: CDR1 MNHEY, CDR2 SMNVEV (reference sequence). The length of the CDR3 is 18 residues. CDR3 residues: CASSLWAGVQGSNYGYTF. The CDR3, as DNA: TGTGCCAGCAGTTTATGGGCCGGGGTGCAGGGATCAAACTATGGCTACACCTTC.

This clone was seen more than once but under ten times. The gene calls are TRBV30 and TRBJ1-6, with D maybe TRBD1 (5 bases). From germline, CDR1 is GTSNPN and CDR2 SVGIG (reference sequence). The V and J ends lost 4 bases and 5 bases respectively, with 18 bases between them. The CDR3 has 16 residues. The CDR3 loop reads CAWNDLGRAHNSPLHF. CDR3 nucleotide sequence: TGTGCCTGGAATGACCTCGGCAGGGCCCATAATTCACCCCTCCACTTT.

V is TRBV5-1 and J is TRBJ2-3; 11 bases align to TRBD2. Looked up from germline, CDR1 is SGHRS and CDR2 is YFSETQ. V lost 4 bases to trimming and J lost 2 bases; unmatched junction nucleotides: 3. This CDR3 region has 15 residues. CDR3 sequence (DNA): TGCGCCAGCAGCCCGACTAGCGGGGACACAGATACGCAGTATTTT. This gives the protein CASSPTSGDTDTQYF. Drawing the rest from reference TRBV5-1 and TRBJ2-3, the complete variable domain is KAGVTQTPRYLIKTRGQQVTLSCSPISGHRSVSWYQQTPGQGLQFLFEYFSETQRNKGNFPGRFSGRQFSNSRSEMNVSTLELGDSALYLCASSPTSGDTDTQYFGPGTRLTVL.

This chain joins TRBV30 and TRBJ2-3; D gene ambiguous. Trimming cost V 2 bases and J 9 bases, with 9 bases left between them. CDR3 length equals 11 residues. Germline V lookup: CDR1 GTSNPN, CDR2 SVGIG (reference sequence). CDR3 sequence reads: CAWSSSMTQYF. As DNA, the CDR3 is TGTGCCTGGAGTAGCTCCATGACGCAGTATTTT.

This clone is a singleton in its sample. The chain carries TRBV11-3 and TRBJ1-2; D unresolved. This CDR3 has 16 residues. V lost 5 bases to trimming and J lost 1 base, with 17 bases between them. Germline CDR1 is SGHNT and CDR2 is YENEEA. The CDR3 coding sequence is TGTGCCAGCAGCCCTTCGGAAGTCACCGGTAACTATGGCTACACCTTC. Amino acid sequence: CASSPSEVTGNYGYTF.

The count of this clone is one. The chain joins TRBV5-4 to TRBJ1-5; D is perhaps TRBD1 (5 bases). The germline V gene has CDR1 SGHNT and CDR2 YYREEE (reference sequence). V shed 0 bases and J shed 6 bases, with 10 bases lying between them. The CDR3 covers 14 residues. CDR3 bases: TGTGCCAGCAGCTTGGGAGGGGAGGGTCAGCCCCAGCATTTT. Its translation is CASSLGGEGQPQHF.

V usage is TRBV6-1 and J usage is TRBJ1-1; 10 bases are shared with TRBD1. Trimming cost V 5 bases and J 6 bases; bases outside gene matches: 9. CDR1 MNHNS and CDR2 SASEGT come from the germline V gene. This CDR3 contains 15 residues. CDR3 in amino acids: CASSSTGGDGAEAFF. The CDR3 nucleotides are TGTGCCAGCAGTTCGACAGGGGGCGATGGCGCTGAAGCTTTCTTT.

The J gene is TRBJ1-6, the V gene TRBV28; a weak D match, TRBD1 (5 bases). The CDR3 is 17 amino acids. V gave up 6 bases and J gave up 2 bases, with 17 bases separating them. Germline CDR1 is MDHEN and CDR2 is SYDVKM. The CDR3 region is CASSPSGVGPYNSPLHF. The CDR3 DNA follows: TGTGCCAGCAGCCCCTCGGGGGTCGGTCCCTATAATTCACCCCTCCACTTT.

V is TRBV18 and J is TRBJ2-1; D not certain. Germline-derived CDR1 and CDR2 are KGHSH and LQKENI. Trimming removed 6 bases at V and 0 bases at J, with 6 bases between. The CDR3 consists of 13 residues. This chain's CDR3 is CASSPSSYNEQFF. The CDR3 nucleotides read TGTGCCAGCTCCCCGAGCTCCTACAATGAGCAGTTCTTC.

The chain joins TRBV19 to TRBJ2-1, with D tentatively TRBD1 or TRBD2 (5 bases each). V lost 4 bases, J lost 5 bases, and 30 bases lay in between. The CDR3 covers 20 residues. The germline V gene has CDR1 LNHDA and CDR2 SQIVND (reference sequence). CDR3 sequence: CASSTNNGAFLGDVHNEQFF. Written as DNA, the CDR3 is TGTGCCAGTAGTACTAACAATGGGGCGTTCTTGGGGGACGTTCACAATGAGCAGTTCTTC.

This clone showed up just once. The chain carries TRBV5-1 and TRBJ1-1; the D gene is possibly TRBD1 (6 bases). The CDR3 spans 13 residues. The V gene lost 6 bases and the J gene lost 9 bases, with 18 bases spanning the gap. Germline values: CDR1 SGHRS, CDR2 YFSETQ. CDR3 protein: CASNPDSLSKAFF. CDR3 DNA: TGCGCCAGCAACCCGGACAGCCTGTCGAAAGCTTTCTTT.

The chain combines TRBV20-1 with TRBJ2-7, with TRBD1 matching over 7 bases. V trimming: 4 bases; J trimming: 4 bases; junction bases outside the gene matches: 1. Germline-derived CDR1 and CDR2 are DFQATT and SNEGSKA (reference sequence). The CDR3 loop spans 11 amino acids. The CDR3 spells CSANRGYEQYF. CDR3 DNA: TGCAGTGCTAACAGGGGTTACGAGCAGTACTTC.

V is TRBV6-1 and J is TRBJ2-1; 7 bases fit TRBD1. The CDR3 loop spans 15 amino acids. V was clipped by 1 base and J by 5 bases; unmatched bases: 5. Per the germline V gene, CDR1 is MNHNS and CDR2 is SASEGT. The CDR3 DNA reads TGTGCCAGCAGTGAAGGGTATAGGGGGCACAATGAGCAGTTCTTC. Translating gives CASSEGYRGHNEQFF.